The 21 T cell receptor beta chains presented below share a single source sample, sequenced in a study of identical twins. TCRdb itself ran the 5' RACE reads through MiXCR, one entry per CDR3 protein. The data hold roughly 260,000 distinct CDR3 sequences, with 6% to 8% observed a single time. In addition, the sample was reused for a study of yellow fever vaccine responses in identical twins.

The sequenced sample consisted of CD8+ T cells sorted from blood. The receptors derive from a woman aged 18-29 years in good health.

The rearrangement joins TRBV20-1 to TRBJ2-7; D is unclear. The V gene lost 3 bases and the J gene lost 0 bases, with 9 bases spanning the gap. The CDR3 consists of 13 residues. Looked up from germline, CDR1 is DFQATT and CDR2 is SNEGSKA (reference sequence). The CDR3 nucleotides are TGCAGTGCTAGGGTGAGGAACTCCTACGAGCAGTACGTC. Encoded protein: CSARVRNSYEQYV.

This chain's CDR3 is CASSPPSGRRNEQFF. CDR3 nucleotides: TGTGCCAGCAGCCCCCCTAGCGGGAGGCGGAATGAGCAGTTCTTC. The gene calls are TRBV27 and TRBJ2-1; 11 bases map to TRBD2. CDR1 is MNHEY and CDR2 is SMNVEV in the germline V gene (reference sequence). Unmatched junction bases numbered 8, after V lost 6 bases and J lost 7 bases. The CDR3 spans 15 residues.

This clonotype was detected many times. The J gene is TRBJ2-2, the V gene TRBV28; 7 positions match TRBD2. Germline values: CDR1 MDHEN, CDR2 SYDVKM. With 5 bases clipped from V and 7 bases from J, the junction kept 7 bases outside the gene matches. This CDR3 is 14 amino acids long. CDR3 sequence: CASSSGILGGELFF. Written as DNA, the CDR3 is TGTGCCAGCAGTAGCGGGATTTTGGGCGGGGAGCTGTTTTTT.

This clonotype was seen at least ten times. The J gene is TRBJ1-5, the V gene TRBV15; unclear D gene. Per germline, CDR1 LNHNV and CDR2 YYDKDF (reference sequence). This CDR3 has 13 amino acids. Trimming cost V 6 bases and J 7 bases, with 13 bases left between them. CDR3: CATSIRVWQPQHF. CDR3 nucleotide sequence: TGTGCCACCAGTATTAGGGTATGGCAGCCCCAGCATTTT.

This sequence joins TRBV2 and TRBJ2-5; D remains unclear. This CDR3 contains 14 residues. CDR1 and CDR2 (germline): SNHLY, FYNNEI. The V end lost 5 bases, the J end lost 2 bases, and 12 bases lay between the germline ends. The CDR3 coding sequence is TGTGCCAGCAGTTTGCAGATTTTACAAGAGACCCAGTACTTC. This codes for CASSLQILQETQYF. The full variable domain, with the rest looked up from reference TRBV2 and TRBJ2-5, is EPEVTQTPSHQVTQMGQEVILRCVPISNHLYFYWYRQILGQKVEFLVSFYNNEISEKSEIFDDQFSVERPDGSNFTLKIRSTKLEDSAMYFCASSLQILQETQYFGPGTRLLVL.

This clonotype was observed at least ten times. The chain links TRBV24-1 to TRBJ2-3; D remains unclear. The V end lost 5 bases, the J end lost 0 bases, and 8 bases lay between the germline ends. This CDR3 region has 14 residues. Germline V gene sequence: CDR1 KGHDR, CDR2 SFDVKD. CDR3 sequence (DNA): TGTGCCACCAGTGTCCCGGACAGCACAGATACGCAGTATTTT. Its translation is CATSVPDSTDTQYF.

This clonotype was seen more than once but under ten times. The chain links TRBV13 to TRBJ2-5, with D unclear. Germline V gives CDR1 PRHDT, CDR2 FYEKMQ (reference sequence). Between the trimmed V and J ends, which lost 5 bases and 2 bases, there was a span of 12 bases. The CDR3 has 14 amino acids. CDR3 in DNA: TGTGCCAGCAGCCCTCGACCAGTTCAAGAGACCCAGTACTTC. Translated: CASSPRPVQETQYF.

This clonotype was counted ten times or more. The chain has TRBV12-3 or TRBV12-4 and TRBJ2-2; D possibly corresponds to TRBD1 (5 bases). V was trimmed by 6 bases and J by 2 bases, leaving 16 bases between them. The CDR3 has 16 amino acids. CDR3 loop: CASSQDKAYNTGELFF. The CDR3 bases are TGTGCCAGCAGCCAGGACAAGGCCTATAACACCGGGGAGCTGTTTTTT.

This clonotype was observed a few times. The V gene is TRBV7-9, the J gene TRBJ2-1; 9 bases map to TRBD2. CDR3 size: 16 residues. Germline CDR1 SEHNR, CDR2 FQNEAQ (reference sequence). Germline trimming cut 5 bases from V and 6 bases from J; bases unmatched to any gene: 11. CDR3 sequence reads: CASSHKAGGPGNEQFF. CDR3 sequence (DNA): TGTGCCAGCAGCCATAAAGCGGGAGGTCCCGGCAATGAGCAGTTCTTC.

The chain employs TRBV28 and TRBJ1-1, with a weak D call TRBD1 (5 bases). The CDR3 contains 17 residues. Germline values: CDR1 MDHEN, CDR2 SYDVKM. V lost 5 bases and J lost 5, with 24 bases in between. Here the CDR3 reads CASSPPVDWGRTTEAFF. The DNA of the CDR3 is TGTGCCAGCAGTCCGCCCGTTGATTGGGGGAGGACGACTGAAGCTTTCTTT. Looking up the rest from reference TRBV28 and TRBJ1-1 gives the full variable domain: DVKVTQSSRYLVKRTGEKVFLECVQDMDHENMFWYRQDPGLGLRLIYFSYDVKMKEKGDIPEGYSVSREKKERFSLILESASTNQTSMYLCASSPPVDWGRTTEAFFGQGTRLTVV.

The gene calls are TRBV10-3 and TRBJ2-7; the D is unclear. Trimming cost V 5 bases and J 2 bases, with 13 bases left between them. CDR3 length: 14 residues. Germline V CDR1 and CDR2: ENHRY, SYGVKD. CDR3 nucleotide sequence: TGTGCCATCAGTACAGAATTGCCCCCCTACGAGCAGTACGTC. Translating gives CAISTELPPYEQYV.

This clonotype has only a few counts. The chain has TRBV20-1 and TRBJ2-2; D may be TRBD2 (6 bases). Trimming stripped 4 bases from V and 4 bases from J, with 10 bases between. The CDR3 contains 13 residues. Per germline, CDR1 DFQATT and CDR2 SNEGSKA (reference sequence). This CDR3 is CSAMRGGTGELFF. The CDR3 bases are TGCAGTGCTATGCGGGGAGGCACCGGGGAGCTGTTTTTT.

The rearrangement uses TRBV20-1 and TRBJ2-6; D gene uncertain. V was pared by 6 bases and J by 0 bases, with 15 bases between. The CDR3 has 16 residues. Germline CDR1 and CDR2: DFQATT and SNEGSKA (reference sequence). The CDR3 region has the DNA TGCAGTGCCAGAAACGGCAGACTCTCTGGGGCCAACGTCCTGACTTTC. Translation: CSARNGRLSGANVLTF.

Ten or more counts support this clonotype. V is TRBV5-1 and J is TRBJ2-4, with D possibly called TRBD1 or TRBD2 (5 bases each). V was trimmed by 2 bases and J by 5 bases, leaving 14 bases between them. There are 15 residues in the CDR3. CDR1 and CDR2 (germline): SGHRS, YFSETQ. The CDR3 loop is CASSFKSRDQNIQYF. The CDR3 DNA is TGCGCCAGCAGCTTTAAATCCCGGGACCAAAACATTCAGTACTTC.

In its sample, this clonotype was seen a few times. V and J are TRBV15 and TRBJ1-3, with D unresolved. Trimming pared 9 bases from V and 0 bases from J, leaving 12 bases between. This CDR3 comprises 14 residues. The germline gives CDR1 LNHNV, CDR2 YYDKDF (reference sequence). CDR3 region: CATSGEFSGNTIYF. CDR3 nucleotides: TGTGCCACTAGTGGAGAATTCTCTGGAAACACCATATATTTT.

This clonotype appeared many times. The chain combines TRBV7-9 with TRBJ1-2, with 7 bases identical to TRBD1. The CDR3 extends over 15 amino acids. Germline CDR1 is SEHNR and CDR2 is FQNEAQ (reference sequence). V was pared by 7 bases and J by 0 bases, with 8 bases of the junction left unmatched. The CDR3, as DNA: TGTGCCAGCACCTCTGCCGGGACAGCTAACTATGGCTACACCTTC. Translated: CASTSAGTANYGYTF.

This clonotype came up many times. The chain uses TRBV7-8 and TRBJ2-1; the D is unclear. V was shortened by 1 base and J by 4 bases, with 5 bases between the two germline ends. This CDR3 is 13 amino acids long. The germline gives CDR1 SGHVS, CDR2 FQNEAQ. The CDR3 bases are TGTGCCAGCAGCTTAGTTAGGTACAATGAGCAGTTCTTC. This translates into CASSLVRYNEQFF.

This clonotype was detected a few times. The chain combines TRBV27 with TRBJ1-5; TRBD1 agrees at 7 bases. Germline values: CDR1 MNHEY, CDR2 SMNVEV (reference sequence). V was clipped by 3 bases and J by 4 bases; unmatched bases: 3. CDR3 size: 14 residues. CDR3 DNA: TGTGCCAGCAGTTTTAACAGGGGTAATCAGCCCCAGCATTTT. This sequence encodes CASSFNRGNQPQHF.

This clonotype was seen at least ten times. This chain uses TRBV28 with TRBJ2-3; 7 nucleotides line up with TRBD1. The V gene's germline CDR1 is MDHEN and CDR2 SYDVKM. After removal of 6 bases from V and 3 bases from J, the junction contained 9 bases not matched to a gene. There are 15 residues in the CDR3. In DNA form, the CDR3 reads TGTGCCAGCAGCCCCCTGACAGGGCCAACAGATACGCAGTATTTT. Amino acid sequence: CASSPLTGPTDTQYF.

This clonotype was observed a handful of times. The chain combines TRBV28 with TRBJ2-7; tentatively, D is TRBD2 (6 bases). The V and J ends lost 5 bases and 7 bases respectively, with 21 bases between them. Germline CDR1 MDHEN, CDR2 SYDVKM. This CDR3 has 15 amino acids. DNA of the CDR3: TGTGCCAGCAGTCCCGGGAGCCGGCTTGGGGGAGAGCAGTACTTC. Amino acid sequence: CASSPGSRLGGEQYF.

This clonotype appeared many times. The chain couples TRBV4-1 to TRBJ2-5; 7 bases map to TRBD2. Trimming cost V 2 bases and J 5 bases; bases outside gene matches: 8. Germline CDR1 MGHRA, CDR2 YSYEKL. The CDR3 is 15 amino acids. DNA for the CDR3: TGCGCCAGCAGCCAACGGACCACCGGGAGGGAGACCCAGTACTTC. This sequence encodes CASSQRTTGRETQYF.